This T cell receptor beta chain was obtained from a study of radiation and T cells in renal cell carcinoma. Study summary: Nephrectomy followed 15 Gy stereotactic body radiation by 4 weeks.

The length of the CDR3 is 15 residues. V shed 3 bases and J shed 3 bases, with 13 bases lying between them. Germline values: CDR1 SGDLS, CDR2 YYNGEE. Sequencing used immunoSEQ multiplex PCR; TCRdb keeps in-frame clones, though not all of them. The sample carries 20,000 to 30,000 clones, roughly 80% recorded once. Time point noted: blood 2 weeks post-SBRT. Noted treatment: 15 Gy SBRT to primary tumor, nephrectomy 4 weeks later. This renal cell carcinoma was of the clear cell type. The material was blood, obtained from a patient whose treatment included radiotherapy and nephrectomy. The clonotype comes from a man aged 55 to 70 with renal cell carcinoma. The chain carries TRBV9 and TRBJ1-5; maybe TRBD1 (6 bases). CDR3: CASSASPGDNQPQHF. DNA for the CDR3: TGTGCCAGCAGCGCCAGTCCAGGGGACAATCAGCCCCAGCATTTT.